This TCR beta chain was captured by sequencing in a study of T cells after yellow fever vaccination (dated by TCRdb to between 2017 and 2020). General notes on the study: The SMART-Seq v4 Ultra Low Input RNA kit was used to prepare libraries from fractions with low cell numbers. Two healthy male donors made up the cohort, one aged 18 to 30 years and the other aged 30 to 39 years. To track T-cell clones before and after primary and booster YFV17D yellow fever vaccination, bulk TCR alpha and beta repertoires were sequenced longitudinally. Bulk PBMC replicates and cell subsets were isolated from blood drawn at multiple timepoints before and after both primary and secondary immunization. The full study reports these points: A small share of clonotypes occurred in both CD4 and CD8 compartments, likely arising from convergent recombination. Most clones expanded after primary vaccination were re-detected after the booster (approximately 95% of CD4 and approximately 88% of CD8), suggesting broad memory maintenance. Compared with the primary T-cell response, the secondary T-cell response was faster but weaker, reaching its peak on day 5 rather than on day 15. Only a couple of donors were included in the study, so the extent to which the findings can be generalized is limited. FACS-sorted repertoires could contain abundant contaminating clonotypes from the bulk population, so computational filtering was required.

On this clonotype: The target of this receptor is not known. Base qualities are not provided; no much larger clone lies one nucleotide away.

TCR cDNA was synthesized by 5'RACE template switching, through which a universal primer site and unique molecular identifiers were introduced. Priming for cDNA synthesis came from both the TCR alpha and TCR beta constant segments. Library amplification involved two PCR steps, and the second step added sample barcodes and sequencing adapters. Libraries were sequenced on Illumina HiSeq 2500 (2x100 bp) or NovaSeq (2x150 bp). As for how the authors treated the data: MIGEC was used to demultiplex reads and collapse the reads into UMI consensus sequences, and MiXCR was used for V(D)J alignment. Clonotypes responding to the vaccine were identified with edgeR on replicate PBMC samples, with the criteria of FDR below 0.01 and a log2 fold change above 5 up to day 15. Bulk clonotypes were assigned CD4 or CD8 identity according to which sequenced CD4 or CD8 repertoire held them at higher abundance. TCRdb handled the public reads itself, with Q25 trimming in fastp and clone calling in MiXCR, and kept productive beta chains. Here each entry gathers all rows of one CDR3 protein and keeps the most common genes and DNA. These V and J calls rely on TCRdb rather than the paper's analysis. This sample has about 360,000 distinct CDR3 sequences in its table, and more than 5.5% of those were observed once. The top ten clones comprise 15% of the sample.

The meaning of the sample's treatment or condition label: live attenuated yellow fever vaccine strain. At each blood-draw timepoint, two biological replicates of bulk PBMCs were obtained. PBMCs were isolated from peripheral blood using a standard Ficoll-Paque protocol. TriZol was used to extract RNA from bulk PBMCs, CD4 and CD8 fractions, and dextramer-positive and dextramer-negative fractions. The specimen was PBMCs, collected 5 days after the yellow fever booster vaccination. This clonotype was sampled from a man aged 25 to 40 who received the YFV17D yellow fever vaccine.

The base sequence is TGCAACGTGCTCACTAGCGGCCCGGAGGACTACAATGAGCAGTTCTTC. The encoded protein is CNVLTSGPEDYNEQFF. Recombination connected TRBV29-1 to TRBJ2-1, with 8 middle bases fitting TRBD2. The CDR3 runs 16 amino acids, cysteine and phenylalanine included. Only the CDR3 region is kept as DNA, spanning 48 bases read in frame from base 1. Reading the germline V gene gives CDR1 SQVTM and CDR2 ANQGSEA.